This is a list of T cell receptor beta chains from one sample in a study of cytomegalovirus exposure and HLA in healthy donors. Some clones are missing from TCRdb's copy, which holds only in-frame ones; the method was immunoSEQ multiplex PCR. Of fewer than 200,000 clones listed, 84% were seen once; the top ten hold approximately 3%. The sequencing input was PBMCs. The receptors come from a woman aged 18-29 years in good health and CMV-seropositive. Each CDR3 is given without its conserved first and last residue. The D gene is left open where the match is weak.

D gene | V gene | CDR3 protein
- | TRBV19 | ASSSPGQIAVQY
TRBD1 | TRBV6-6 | ASSTGQGVNQPQH
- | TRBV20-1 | SATDDYGYT
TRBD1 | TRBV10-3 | AIKTGDDSMNTEAF
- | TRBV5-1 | ASSFEGTEAF
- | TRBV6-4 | ASSDSPEGFQY
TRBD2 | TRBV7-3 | ASSSGGGNEQF
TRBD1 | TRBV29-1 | SVAVSTGPYEQY
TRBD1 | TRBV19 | ASSSRDRVIANTGELF
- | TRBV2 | ASDVLRVTGELF
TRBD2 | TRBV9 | ASRPGLADGELF
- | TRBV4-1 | ASSQEESEDQPQH
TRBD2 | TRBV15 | ATSRDRSGGQTQY
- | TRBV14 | ASSQGSGGLYEQY
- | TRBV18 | ASSPGLNTGELF
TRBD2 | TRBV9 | ASSAAAGANTGELF
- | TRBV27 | ASSPPFSTGRAQY
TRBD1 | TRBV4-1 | ASSQDPGQGIGSSYEQY
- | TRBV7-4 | ASSLGNFGHPPRDYT
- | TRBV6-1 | ASHRVNQPQH
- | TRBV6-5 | ASRISIHYGYT
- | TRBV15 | ATSRDGGSGNTIY
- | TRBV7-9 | ASSRTSRGDTQY
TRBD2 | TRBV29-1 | SVEGLAGNHEQY
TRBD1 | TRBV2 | ASSWDRDYEQY
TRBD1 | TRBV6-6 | ASRLTGAKGTQH
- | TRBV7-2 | ASSFKGAATNYGYT
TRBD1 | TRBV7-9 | ASRPTGRDTGELF
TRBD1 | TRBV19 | ASSGTGGNEQY
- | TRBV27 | ASSITQGLGVQPQH
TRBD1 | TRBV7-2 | ASSFHTQGALANGYT
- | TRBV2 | ASLGTRETQY